The rows below give T cell receptor beta chains drawn from one sample of a study of CD8 T cells in Susac syndrome. TCRdb used MiXCR to reprocess the immunoSEQ multiplex PCR reads, holding one entry per CDR3 protein. The repertoire includes some 170,000 distinct CDR3 sequences, approximately 94% of them detected once, and approximately 0.1% sits in the top ten. The material sequenced was CD4+ T cells from PBMCs. The source of these receptors is a human donor in good health. Each CDR3 is given with its conserved first and last residue. D genes are given only for firm matches. A row's size may be missing; if present it is once, few, many or a size class.

>TRBJ2-7|TRBD1|TRBV20-1|.
CSARQGPYEQYF
TGCAGTGCTCGACAGGGACCCTACGAGCAGTACTTC
>TRBJ1-5|.|TRBV12-3/TRBV12-4|.
CASSRTARPPQHF
TGTGCCAGCAGCAGGACGGCTCGGCCGCCCCAGCATTTT
>TRBJ2-5|TRBD2|TRBV7-2|.
CASSLVTSGGQETQYF
TGTGCCAGCAGCTTAGTAACTAGCGGGGGTCAAGAGACCCAGTACTTC
>TRBJ2-1|TRBD1|TRBV4-1|.
CASSQGQGADNEQFF
TGCGCCAGCAGCCAAGGACAGGGGGCAGACAATGAGCAGTTCTTC
>TRBJ2-7|.|TRBV5-1|.
CASSLATGPAVGEQYF
TGCGCCAGCAGCTTGGCTACCGGGCCAGCGGTGGGGGAGCAGTACTTC
>TRBJ2-7|.|TRBV6-5|.
CASRETTHAEQYF
TGTGCCAGCAGGGAGACCACCCACGCCGAGCAGTACTTC
>TRBJ2-1|TRBD2|TRBV20-1|.
CSADYSGSTYNEQFF
TGCAGTGCTGACTATAGCGGGAGTACTTACAATGAGCAGTTCTTC
>TRBJ2-4|.|TRBV20-1|once
CSAPIRLDDIQYF
TGCAGTGCGCCTATCCGTTTGGATGACATTCAGTACTTC
>TRBJ1-2|.|TRBV30|.
CAWSLDRLEFNYGYTF
TGTGCCTGGAGTCTCGACAGGTTAGAATTCAACTATGGCTACACCTTC
>TRBJ2-3|TRBD2|TRBV29-1|few
CSVAMSSGRGDTQYF
TGCAGCGTTGCAATGAGTAGCGGGAGAGGAGATACGCAGTATTTT
>TRBJ2-2|.|TRBV7-3|.
CASSSATGTGELFF
TGTGCCAGCAGCTCCGCTACAGGGACCGGGGAGCTGTTTTTT
>TRBJ2-7|.|TRBV4-2|.
CASSQRGQNRERAYEQYF
TGTGCCAGCAGCCAAAGGGGACAGAACCGGGAGCGTGCTTACGAGCAGTACTTC
>TRBJ2-1|TRBD1|TRBV3-1|.
CASSPGQGRDEQFF
TGTGCCAGCAGCCCGGGACAGGGGAGGGATGAGCAGTTCTTC
>TRBJ2-1|TRBD1|TRBV29-1|.
CSVVYRGRTPYNEQFF
TGCAGCGTGGTTTACAGGGGGCGAACCCCCTACAATGAGCAGTTCTTC
>TRBJ2-5|TRBD2|TRBV28|.
CASSRAPGLAGPRETQYF
TGTGCCAGCAGTAGGGCACCCGGACTAGCGGGACCCAGGGAGACCCAGTACTTC
>TRBJ1-2|.|TRBV7-9|few
CASSLGSDSSNYGYTF
TGTGCCAGCAGCTTAGGCTCGGACAGTTCCAACTATGGCTACACCTTC
>TRBJ1-1|.|TRBV28|.
CASRFGRMNTEAFF
TGTGCCAGCAGATTCGGACGGATGAACACTGAAGCTTTCTTT
>TRBJ1-4|.|TRBV29-1|few
CSVGTDEKLFF
TGCAGCGTTGGAACGGATGAAAAACTGTTTTTT
>TRBJ2-5|TRBD1|TRBV3-1|.
CASSQNRGLETQYF
TGTGCCAGCAGCCAGAACAGGGGGCTAGAGACCCAGTACTTC
>TRBJ2-5|.|TRBV7-2|.
CASSVRQNQETQYF
TGTGCCAGCAGCGTCAGACAGAACCAAGAGACCCAGTACTTC
>TRBJ2-1|.|TRBV2|.
CAGGFADEQFF
TGTGCCGGAGGGTTCGCGGATGAGCAGTTCTTC
>TRBJ2-1|TRBD2|TRBV27|.
CASKREVSYNEQFF
TGTGCCAGCAAGCGGGAGGTCTCCTACAATGAGCAGTTCTTC
>TRBJ1-1|.|TRBV20-1|.
CSARDDSGWTEAFF
TGCAGTGCTAGAGATGACTCGGGGTGGACTGAAGCTTTCTTT
>TRBJ2-3|TRBD2|TRBV29-1|.
CSVDAGGGTDTQYF
TGCAGCGTTGACGCGGGAGGCGGGACAGATACGCAGTATTTT
>TRBJ2-5|TRBD1|TRBV5-1|.
CASSLGQGDETQYF
TGCGCCAGCAGCTTGGGACAGGGCGATGAGACCCAGTACTTC
>TRBJ2-7|.|TRBV6-5|few
CASSSRNEQYF
TGTGCCAGCAGTTCCCGGAACGAGCAGTACTTC
>TRBJ2-7|.|TRBV4-2|.
CASSLARGTYEQYF
TGTGCCAGCAGCCTCGCGAGGGGGACCTACGAGCAGTACTTC
>TRBJ2-5|TRBD2|TRBV23-1|.
CASTQTSGRRETQYF
TGCGCCAGCACCCAAACTAGCGGGAGGCGGGAGACCCAGTACTTC
>TRBJ2-1|.|TRBV28|.
CASSSGDRYYNEQFF
TGTGCCAGCAGTTCCGGGGACCGATACTACAATGAGCAGTTCTTC
>TRBJ1-2|.|TRBV15|.
CATSRDVGHGYTF
TGTGCCACCAGCAGAGATGTGGGGCATGGCTACACCTTC
>TRBJ1-1|.|TRBV9|.
CASSVAANTEAFF
TGTGCCAGCAGCGTAGCAGCGAACACTGAAGCTTTCTTT
>TRBJ2-7|TRBD2|TRBV29-1|.
CSVARLAGSYEQYF
TGCAGCGTTGCTCGACTAGCGGGATCCTACGAGCAGTACTTC
>TRBJ1-2|TRBD1|TRBV3-1|.
CASSQQRQGVFGYTF
TGTGCCAGCAGCCAGCAGAGACAGGGGGTATTCGGCTACACCTTC
>TRBJ2-1|.|TRBV3-1|.
CASSQDQLAHFF
TGTGCCAGCAGCCAAGATCAACTAGCACACTTCTTC
>TRBJ1-1|.|TRBV29-1|.
CSVVGGKGPEAFF
TGCAGCGTCGTGGGGGGCAAGGGACCTGAAGCTTTCTTT
>TRBJ2-3|.|TRBV25-1|.
CASAHAGNGPDTQYF
TGTGCCAGCGCCCACGCAGGGAACGGACCAGATACGCAGTATTTT
>TRBJ1-1|TRBD1|TRBV7-2|.
CASSLGQGAEAFF
TGTGCCAGCAGCTTAGGGCAGGGGGCTGAAGCTTTCTTT
>TRBJ2-7|.|TRBV25-1|.
CASSLKQEQVSYEQYF
TGTGCCAGCAGCCTAAAACAGGAGCAAGTCTCCTACGAGCAGTACTTC
>TRBJ2-7|.|TRBV11-1|once
CASSLRGAIAYEQYF
TGTGCCAGCAGCTTAAGGGGCGCAATAGCCTACGAGCAGTACTTC
>TRBJ2-1|.|TRBV7-6|once
CASSHSNYAHNEQFF
TGTGCCAGCAGCCATAGCAATTACGCACACAATGAGCAGTTCTTC
>TRBJ2-3|.|TRBV20-1|once
CSATEVPSTDTQYF
TGCAGTGCCACCGAGGTGCCTAGCACAGATACGCAGTATTTT
>TRBJ2-1|.|TRBV1|once
CTSSQATYNEQFF
TGCACCAGCAGCCAAGCTACCTACAATGAGCAGTTCTTC
>TRBJ2-7|.|TRBV6-2/TRBV6-3|.
CASGTGQGQVKEQYF
TGTGCCAGCGGCACGGGGCAGGGACAAGTGAAAGAGCAGTACTTC
>TRBJ2-2|.|TRBV4-3|.
CASSRHTGELFF
TGCGCCAGCAGCCGACACACCGGGGAGCTGTTTTTT
>TRBJ2-3|.|TRBV7-2|.
CASSRGRADTQYF
TGTGCCAGCAGCAGAGGGCGTGCAGATACGCAGTATTTT